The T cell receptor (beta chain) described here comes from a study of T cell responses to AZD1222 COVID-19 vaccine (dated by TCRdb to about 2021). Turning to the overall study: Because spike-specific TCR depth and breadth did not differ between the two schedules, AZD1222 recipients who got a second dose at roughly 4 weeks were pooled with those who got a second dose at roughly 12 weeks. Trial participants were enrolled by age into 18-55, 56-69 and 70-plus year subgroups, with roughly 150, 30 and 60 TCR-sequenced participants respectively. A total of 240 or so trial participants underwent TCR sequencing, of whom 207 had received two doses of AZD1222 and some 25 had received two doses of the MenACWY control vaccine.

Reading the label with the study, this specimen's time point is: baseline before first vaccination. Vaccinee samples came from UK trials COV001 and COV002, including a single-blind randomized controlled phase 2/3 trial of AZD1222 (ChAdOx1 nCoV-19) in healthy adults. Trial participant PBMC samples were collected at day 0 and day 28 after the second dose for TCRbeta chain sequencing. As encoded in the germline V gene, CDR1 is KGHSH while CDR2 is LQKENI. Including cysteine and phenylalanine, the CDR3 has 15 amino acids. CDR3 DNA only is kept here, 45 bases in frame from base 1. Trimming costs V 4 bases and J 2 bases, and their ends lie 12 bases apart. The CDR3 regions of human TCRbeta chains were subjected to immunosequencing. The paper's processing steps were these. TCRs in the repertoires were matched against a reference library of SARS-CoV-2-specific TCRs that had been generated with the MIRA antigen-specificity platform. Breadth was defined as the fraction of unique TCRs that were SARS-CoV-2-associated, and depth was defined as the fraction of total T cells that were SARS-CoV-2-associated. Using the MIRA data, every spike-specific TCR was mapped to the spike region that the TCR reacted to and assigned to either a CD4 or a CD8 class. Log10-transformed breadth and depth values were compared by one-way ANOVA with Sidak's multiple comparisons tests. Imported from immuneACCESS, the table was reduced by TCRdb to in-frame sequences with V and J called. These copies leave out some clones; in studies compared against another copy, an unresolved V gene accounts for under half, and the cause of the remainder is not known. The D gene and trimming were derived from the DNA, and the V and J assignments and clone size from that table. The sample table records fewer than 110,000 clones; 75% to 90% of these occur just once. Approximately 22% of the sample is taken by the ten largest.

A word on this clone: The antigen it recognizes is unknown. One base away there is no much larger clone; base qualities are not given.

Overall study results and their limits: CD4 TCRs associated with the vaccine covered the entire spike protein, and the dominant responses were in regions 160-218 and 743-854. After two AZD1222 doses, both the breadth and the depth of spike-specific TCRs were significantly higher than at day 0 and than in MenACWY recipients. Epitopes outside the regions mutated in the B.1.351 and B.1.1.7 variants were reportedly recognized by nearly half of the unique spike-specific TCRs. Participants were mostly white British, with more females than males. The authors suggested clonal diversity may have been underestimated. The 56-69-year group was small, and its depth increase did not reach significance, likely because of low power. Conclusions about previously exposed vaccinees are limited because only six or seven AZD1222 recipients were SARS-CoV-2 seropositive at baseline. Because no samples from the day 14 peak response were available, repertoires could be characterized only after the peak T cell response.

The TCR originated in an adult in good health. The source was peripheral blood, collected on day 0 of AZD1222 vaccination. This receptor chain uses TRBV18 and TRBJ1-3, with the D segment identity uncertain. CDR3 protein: CASSLGVVPGNTIYF. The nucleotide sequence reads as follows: TGTGCCAGCTCACTTGGAGTAGTCCCTGGAAACACCATATATTTT.